This T cell receptor beta chain was identified in a study of blood T cell repertoires in COVID-19. Study as a whole: COVID-19 samples, acute and convalescent, were from the United States, Italy and Spain. T cells, B-cell-depleted T cells, or PBMCs supplied cDNA or gDNA.

Germline CDR1 reads LGHDT; CDR2 reads YNNKEL (reference sequence). The V and J ends lost 0 bases and 6 bases, in that order; junction bases with no gene match: 23. The CDR3 runs to 20 residues. In the authors' workflow: Researchers report that nucleated cell counts were estimated from reference gene primer amplification. The assay was immunoSEQ multiplex PCR, and TCRdb's table has in-frame clones only and misses some. V and J calls and clone size come straight from that table; D and trimming were deduced from the DNA. The sample contains 200,000 to 250,000 clones, over 75% of which appear only once. The TCR originated in a woman aged 70-85 years with COVID-19, enrolled during active disease. Specimen: peripheral blood. The chain is built from TRBV3-1 (or the pseudogene TRBV3-2) and TRBJ2-7; 7 nucleotides agree with TRBD2. CDR3 protein: CASSQEGMGLTPFGFAEQYF. In DNA form, the CDR3 reads TGTGCCAGCAGCCAAGAAGGGATGGGACTAACCCCGTTCGGGTTTGCCGAGCAGTACTTC.